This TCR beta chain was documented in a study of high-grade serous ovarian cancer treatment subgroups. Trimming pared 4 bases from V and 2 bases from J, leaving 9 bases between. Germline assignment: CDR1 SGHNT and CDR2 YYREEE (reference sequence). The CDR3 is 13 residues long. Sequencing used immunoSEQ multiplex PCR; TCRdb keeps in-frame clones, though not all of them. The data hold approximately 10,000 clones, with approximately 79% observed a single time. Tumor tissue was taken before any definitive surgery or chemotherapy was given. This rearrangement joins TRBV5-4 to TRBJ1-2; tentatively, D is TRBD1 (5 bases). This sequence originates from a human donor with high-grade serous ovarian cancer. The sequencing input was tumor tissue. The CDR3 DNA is TGTGCCAGCAGCCCAGGGCCGAACTATGGCTACACCTTC. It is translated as CASSPGPNYGYTF.